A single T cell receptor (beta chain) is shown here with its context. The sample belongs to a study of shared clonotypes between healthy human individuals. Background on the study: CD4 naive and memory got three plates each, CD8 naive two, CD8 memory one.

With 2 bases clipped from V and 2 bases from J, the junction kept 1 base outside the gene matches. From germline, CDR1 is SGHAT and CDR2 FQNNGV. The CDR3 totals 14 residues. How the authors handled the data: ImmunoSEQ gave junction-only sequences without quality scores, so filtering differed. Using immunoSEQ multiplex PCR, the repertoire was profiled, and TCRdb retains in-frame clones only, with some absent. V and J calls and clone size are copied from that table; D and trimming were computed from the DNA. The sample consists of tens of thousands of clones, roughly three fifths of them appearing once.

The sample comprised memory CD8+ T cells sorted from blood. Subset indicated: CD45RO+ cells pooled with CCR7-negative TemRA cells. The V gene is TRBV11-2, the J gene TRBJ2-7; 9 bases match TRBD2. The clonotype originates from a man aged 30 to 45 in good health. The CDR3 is CASSLIAGAYEQYF. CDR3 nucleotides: TGTGCCAGCAGCTTAATAGCGGGGGCCTACGAGCAGTACTTC.